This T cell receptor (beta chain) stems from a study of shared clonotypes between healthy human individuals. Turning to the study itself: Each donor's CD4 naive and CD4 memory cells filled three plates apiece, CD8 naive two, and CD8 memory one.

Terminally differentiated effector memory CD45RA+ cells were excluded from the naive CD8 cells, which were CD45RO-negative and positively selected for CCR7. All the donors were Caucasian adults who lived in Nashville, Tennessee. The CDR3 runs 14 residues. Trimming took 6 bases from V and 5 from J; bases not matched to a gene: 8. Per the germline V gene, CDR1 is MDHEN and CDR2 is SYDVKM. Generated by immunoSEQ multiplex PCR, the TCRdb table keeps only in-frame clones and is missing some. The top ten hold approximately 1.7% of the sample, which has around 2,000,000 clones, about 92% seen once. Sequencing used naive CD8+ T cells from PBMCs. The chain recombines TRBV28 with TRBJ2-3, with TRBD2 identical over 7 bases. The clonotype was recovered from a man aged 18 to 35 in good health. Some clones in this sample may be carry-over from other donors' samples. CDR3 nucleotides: TGTGCCAGCAGCCCAGCGGGGTCCCGAGATACGCAGTATTTT. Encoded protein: CASSPAGSRDTQYF.